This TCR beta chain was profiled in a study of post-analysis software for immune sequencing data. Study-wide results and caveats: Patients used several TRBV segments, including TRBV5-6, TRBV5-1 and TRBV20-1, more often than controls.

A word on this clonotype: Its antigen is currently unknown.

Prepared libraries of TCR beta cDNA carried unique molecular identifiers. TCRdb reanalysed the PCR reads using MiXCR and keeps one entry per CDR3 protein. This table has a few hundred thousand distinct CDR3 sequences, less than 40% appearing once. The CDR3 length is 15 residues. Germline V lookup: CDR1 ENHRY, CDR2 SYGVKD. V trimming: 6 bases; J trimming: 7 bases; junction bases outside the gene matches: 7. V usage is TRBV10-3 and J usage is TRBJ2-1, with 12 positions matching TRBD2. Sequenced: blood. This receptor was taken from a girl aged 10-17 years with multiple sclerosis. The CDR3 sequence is CAISSSGGARNEQFF. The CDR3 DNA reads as TGTGCCATCAGCTCTAGCGGGGGGGCGCGGAATGAGCAGTTCTTC.